This entry is about one T cell receptor (beta chain). The antigen remains unidentified. The CDR3 extends over 14 amino acids. The germline CDR1 and CDR2 sequences are SGDLS and YYNGEE. V was pared by 4 bases and J by 6 bases, with 14 bases between. Profiling relied on immunoSEQ multiplex PCR, and the TCRdb table lists in-frame clones only, not all of them. The table shows 50,000 to 75,000 clones, with around 78% occurring only once. Time point defined: baseline pretreatment blood. Treatment indicated: 15 Gy SBRT to primary tumor, nephrectomy 4 weeks later. Clear cell pathology was present in this patient's renal cell carcinoma. This specimen comes from a study of radiation and T cells in renal cell carcinoma. Findings and caveats of the study: Top tumor clonotypes rose in blood 2 weeks post-radiation, then contracted.

This TCR came from a man between 60 and 75 years old with renal cell carcinoma. The input for sequencing was blood, taken from a patient whose treatment included radiotherapy and nephrectomy. The rearrangement joins TRBV9 to TRBJ1-3; perhaps TRBD1 as D (6 bases). The CDR3 here is CASSPTGIVNTIYF. The CDR3 DNA reads as TGTGCCAGCAGCCCAACAGGGATCGTAAACACCATATATTTT.